One TCR beta chain is described in this entry. No cognate antigen has been identified for it. Base qualities were left out, and no much larger clone turns up one base away. In total, fewer than 750 healthy bone marrow donors made up the cohort. All cohort members were sampled while nominally healthy, although unrecorded immune exposures were likely present. The donor was CMV seronegative and was included in the group of several hundred seronegative cohort members. Each donor provided a peripheral blood sample, and peripheral blood mononuclear cells were used for TCR beta sequencing. Genomic DNA extraction from the blood cell samples was performed with the Qiagen DNeasy Blood Extraction Kit. Library preparation used the immunoSEQ multiplex PCR assay. A mixture of 60 forward primers for TCR Vbeta segments and 13 reverse primers for TCR Jbeta segments was used in the multiplex PCR. A multiplex PCR assay on genomic DNA amplified the CDR3 region of rearranged TCR beta genes. On the Illumina HiSeq System, the amplified TCR beta libraries were sequenced as 87-base-pair reads. Per the original workflow: In a later analysis, some 80 million unique TCR beta chains were counted across the roughly 670 repertoires, and some 10 million of these chains were shared by at least two donors. A nearest-neighbor algorithm error-corrected the raw reads and collapsed the reads into unique sequences, merging closely related sequences to remove PCR and sequencing errors. CDR3 sequences were aligned to IMGT reference sequences to assign V, D and J gene segments. For a sequence to be retained, at least a six-nucleotide match to both a V gene segment and a J gene segment was required. A rearrangement was called productive if the CDR3 had no stop codons and remained in frame with V and J, and every other rearrangement was called non-productive. Following IMGT convention, CDR3 was defined as the stretch from the second conserved V-encoded cysteine to the conserved J-encoded phenylalanine. The earlier analysis of some 540 of the donors excluded any sequence lacking an unambiguous match to a single V gene segment. An earlier analysis of 587 of the donors called V segments functional above 56.7% productive rearrangements and segregating when the between-donor standard deviation exceeded 5%. A statistical classification framework was developed to diagnose cytomegalovirus status using the catalog of TCR beta chain sequences. In a later analysis, V and J genes were assigned by comparing TCR nucleotide sequences against IMGT/GENE-DB human TR gene sequences. Using the TCRdist pipeline, a later analysis assigned CDR3 sequences along with most-parsimonious VDJ recombination scenarios. A later analysis defined each TCR beta chain by its CDR3 amino acid sequence plus V-gene family, and excluded reads lacking a unique V-gene family. To address suspected cross-contamination and a sequencing artifact, a later analysis removed roughly 640 highly shared, low-generation-probability nucleotide sequences. A later analysis calculated a clonal expansion index for each public chain from normalized within-repertoire ranks of inferred template counts. A later analysis computed generation probabilities with a VDJ recombination model fitted to out-of-frame rearrangements, and checked the results against IGoR. Hypergeometric tests were used in a later analysis to score TCR-TCR, TCR-HLA and TCR-CMV co-occurrence, with a repertoire-size bias correction applied to the TCR pairs. False discovery rates were estimated in a later analysis by permuting HLA or CMV assignments 20 times. In a later analysis, co-occurring TCRs were grouped using DBSCAN, and TCRdist sequence similarity was added for clustering within HLA-allele-positive subsets. For co-occurrence clustering, repertoires with fewer than 30,000 or more than 120,000 public chains were excluded, along with about five repertoires with anomalous nucleotide sharing. TCRdb re-hosts the immuneACCESS table, in-frame sequences only. Its copies lack some clones; in the studies checked, an unresolved V gene accounts for under half of them, and the cause for the rest is not known. The V and J calls and the clone size are those of that table, but D and trimming were determined from the DNA. The sample table records some 200,000 clones; 80% to 90% of these occur just once. The ten largest clones take up 1% of the sample.

This entry comes from a study of cytomegalovirus exposure and HLA in healthy donors (dated by TCRdb to between 2016 and 2019). In the study overall: According to an earlier analysis of a few hundred of the donors, about 190 million T cells yielded 120 million or so unique TCR beta sequences and 250 to 350 Gb of sequence data. Roughly 320 gigabases of sequencing data and about 92 million unique TCR sequences made up an early release that covered roughly 670 HLA-typed donors. Among the roughly 400 genotyped donors, around 79% belonged to the genetic ancestry cluster associated with self-reported Caucasian donors. The aim of the study was to test whether cataloging public T cell receptors could identify signatures of past pathogen exposure. Using immunosequencing, the study profiled T cell repertoires from about 610 subjects and related those repertoires to cytomegalovirus serostatus. Besides the first cohort of some 670 subjects, a separate validation cohort made up of 120 different subjects was used. To predict cytomegalovirus infection status, the study combined high-throughput TCR immunosequencing, statistical association of individual TCRs with disease status, and machine learning. In a later analysis, previously published TCR beta repertoires from 670 or so donors were re-analyzed and high-resolution HLA genotyping was added so that TCR occurrence patterns could be studied. The later analysis used no new phenotypic data to find candidate immune exposures, relying instead on TCR beta sequences and their occurrence across donors. An earlier analysis of around 540 of the donors applied high-throughput TCR beta sequencing to assess whether each TCR beta V gene segment acted as functional or pseudogenic. Alongside the repertoire data, information on donor age, sex, ethnicity and CMV serostatus was compiled. A later genetic analysis used genome-wide SNP genotypes for about 65% of the 666 donors, treating that subset as a discovery cohort. Every discovery cohort repertoire had been produced on one sequencing platform. Both class I and class II loci were covered by HLA typing, at four-digit resolution. The number of donors typed differed by locus, with roughly 629-640 for A, B, C, DRB1 and DQB1, roughly 520 for DQA1, over 600 for DPA1, and around 460 for DPB1. Roughly five DR-DQ haplotypes were treated as single units for association and clustering because of strong linkage in the cohort. On average, roughly 240,000 unique TCR beta nucleotide sequences were sequenced per donor among about 400 genotyped donors of the cohort, with about 19% of those sequences being non-productive.

Summary of the overall study and its limitations: The study gave a list of around 170 TCR beta chains associated with cytomegalovirus. Broadly in line with IMGT annotations, most TCR beta V segments showed up in productive rearrangements about 87% or about 30% of the time in an earlier analysis of some 590 of the donors. A later analysis found that most CMV-associated TCR beta chains appeared HLA-restricted, with HLA associations seemingly driven largely by CMV exposure. The authors suggested that the approach could potentially be generalized to other disease states and immunological phenotypes. A cluster of highly shared sequence variants was judged likely to represent a technical artifact of the sequencing pipeline. In a later genetic analysis, fewer N-insertions in productive TCRs were reported among donors in an Asian-associated ancestry cluster than the roughly 700-donor mean. Sequencing depth was assumed to be roughly uniform across donors in the presence/absence analyses, though that assumption may not hold. Linkage disequilibrium might explain the correlated functional status among segregating V segments, but an unknown experimental factor could not be excluded. In a later genetic analysis, a missense DCLRE1C variant was associated with V-gene and J-gene trimming of TCR beta chains, and the association was replicated in an independent cohort. Compared with equally common non-associated chains, HLA-associated TCR beta chains in a later analysis were more clonally expanded and had lower generation probabilities. Some 15 rarely observed V segments, including chromosome 9 orphons, were excluded from the earlier analysis of several hundred of the donors because counts were too low. This cohort had only TCR beta chains sequenced, and the lack of alpha or paired-chain data limited which features could be detected. Most TCR sequences were seen in very few donors, while some public TCRs were found in many individuals. For the cohort, immune exposure information was limited to CMV serostatus. When HLA alleles, especially DR and DQ, strongly co-occurred, TCR associations were difficult to assign to individual alleles. In a later analysis, over 15,000 TCR beta sequences were associated with specific HLA alleles at a false discovery rate of 0.05. The 87-base-pair reads could not distinguish some IMGT-functional V segments, including TRBV6-2 and TRBV6-3, so those segments were excluded. Cytomegalovirus status was reported to be diagnosed by the classifier with high specificity and sensitivity in both the original and validation cohorts. Because some donors lacked HLA typing at each locus, the association tests relied only on the typed subset. Three of the identified cytomegalovirus-associated TCR beta chains were confirmed in vitro to be specific for cytomegalovirus antigens. A further reported finding was that TCR beta sequences accurately predicted the HLA-A and HLA-B alleles for most subjects in the first cohort. According to a later analysis, TCR association rates differed among HLA loci, with DRB1 alleles showing the most associated TCRs and HLA-C alleles showing the fewest. According to a later analysis, parvovirus B19, influenza, CMV and Epstein-Barr virus appeared linked to several top co-occurrence clusters.

Trimming leaves V shorter by 3 bases and J shorter by 2 bases, with the junction holding 10 bases beyond the gene matches. CDR1 and CDR2 are drawn from the germline V gene: MGHRA, YSYEKL. The CDR3 has 17 amino acids, counting the end cysteine and phenylalanine. Here the CDR3 DNA is all that survives: 51 bases in frame from base 1. The clonotype originates from a woman aged 18 to 35 in good health and CMV-seronegative. The sample comprised PBMCs. This sequence uses TRBV4-1 and TRBJ2-7, and TRBD2 aligns with 10 junction nucleotides. The encoded CDR3 is CASSQAHSGRTTYEQYF. The sequenced DNA: TGCGCCAGCAGCCAGGCCCATAGCGGGAGGACCACCTACGAGCAGTACTTC.